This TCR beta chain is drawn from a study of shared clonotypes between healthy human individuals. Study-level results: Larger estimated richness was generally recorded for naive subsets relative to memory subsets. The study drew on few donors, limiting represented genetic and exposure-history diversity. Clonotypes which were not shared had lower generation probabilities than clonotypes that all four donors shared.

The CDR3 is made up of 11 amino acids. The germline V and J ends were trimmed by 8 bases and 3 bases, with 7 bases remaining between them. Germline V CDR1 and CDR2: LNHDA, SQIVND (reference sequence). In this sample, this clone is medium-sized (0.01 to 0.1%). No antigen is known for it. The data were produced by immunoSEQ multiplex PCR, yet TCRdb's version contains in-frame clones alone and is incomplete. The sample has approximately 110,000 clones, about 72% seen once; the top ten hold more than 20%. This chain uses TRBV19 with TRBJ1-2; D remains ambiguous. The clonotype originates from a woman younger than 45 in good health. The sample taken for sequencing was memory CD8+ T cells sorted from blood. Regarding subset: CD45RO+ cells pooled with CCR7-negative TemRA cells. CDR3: CASFHYYGYTF. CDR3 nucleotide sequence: TGTGCCAGTTTTCATTACTATGGCTACACCTTC.